What follows are 6 T cell receptor beta chains derived from one specimen sequenced in a study of cytomegalovirus exposure and HLA in healthy donors. PCR primers comprised 60 Vbeta and 13 Jbeta primers. Data came from immunoSEQ multiplex PCR; TCRdb stores just in-frame clones and leaves some out. The repertoire holds approximately 110,000 clones, with 60% to 85% as singletons. What was sequenced was PBMCs. These TCRs come from a man in his fifties or sixties in good health and CMV-seronegative.

The chain is built from TRBV19 and TRBJ1-6; 8 positions match TRBD1. After removal of 7 bases from V and 5 bases from J, the junction contained 7 bases not matched to a gene. Germline lookup yields CDR1 LNHDA and CDR2 SQIVND (reference sequence). There are 15 residues in the CDR3. The DNA of the CDR3 is TGTGCCAGTACCTCATCGGGACAGGATAATTCACCCCTCCACTTT. Its translation: CASTSSGQDNSPLHF. The full variable domain, completed using reference TRBV19 and TRBJ1-6, is DGGITQSPKYLFRKEGQNVTLSCEQNLNHDAMYWYRQDPGQGLRLIYYSQIVNDFQKGDIAEGYSVSREKKESFPLTVTSAQKNPTAFYLCASTSSGQDNSPLHFGNGTRLTVT.

The rearrangement joins TRBV5-4 to TRBJ2-3; possibly TRBD2 for D (6 bases). This CDR3 comprises 16 residues. Germline assignment: CDR1 SGHNT and CDR2 YYREEE (reference sequence). V lost 6 bases to trimming and J lost 0 bases, with 17 bases between them. CDR3: CASKREPGTSTDTQYF. Written as DNA, the CDR3 is TGTGCCAGCAAACGCGAGCCGGGGACTAGCACAGATACGCAGTATTTT.

This clone was counted between two and nine times. The junction shows a germline mismatch at one end, possibly a read error. The gene calls are TRBV7-9 and TRBJ2-1, with D possibly TRBD2 on 5 matching bases. The CDR3 contains 13 residues. CDR1 and CDR2 from the germline V gene are SEHNR and FQNEAQ (reference sequence). The CDR3 protein is CSSSLAGAVLRLF. DNA of the CDR3: TGTTCCAGCAGCTTAGCAGGAGCGGTACTGAGGCTCTTC.

The V and J genes are TRBV5-1 and TRBJ1-2; 8 bases agree with TRBD1. Germline-derived CDR1 and CDR2 are SGHRS and YFSETQ. After removal of 0 bases from V and 6 bases from J, the junction contained 19 bases not matched to a gene. The CDR3 covers 19 residues. The DNA of the CDR3 is TGCGCCAGCAGCTTGGGCGGGGGATCTATAACAGGGGGAATAGATGGCTACACCTTC. Its translation is CASSLGGGSITGGIDGYTF. Full variable domain (outside the CDR3, taken from reference TRBV5-1 and TRBJ1-2): KAGVTQTPRYLIKTRGQQVTLSCSPISGHRSVSWYQQTPGQGLQFLFEYFSETQRNKGNFPGRFSGRQFSNSRSEMNVSTLELGDSALYLCASSLGGGSITGGIDGYTFGSGTRLTVV.

This clone was detected only a few times. The chain is built from TRBV6-1 and TRBJ2-7; D might be TRBD2 (6 bases). The CDR3 totals 16 residues. Germline CDR1 is MNHNS and CDR2 is SASEGT. V lost 1 base to trimming and J lost 3 bases, with 16 bases between them. CDR3 in amino acids: CASSEGGGRNRYEQYF. For the CDR3, the DNA is TGTGCCAGCAGTGAAGGGGGAGGTCGGAACCGCTACGAGCAGTACTTC.

V is TRBV9 and J is TRBJ2-5; the match to TRBD2 covers 7 bases. The junction had 4 bases not matched to a gene; V was cut back by 0 bases and J by 2 bases. CDR1 is SGDLS and CDR2 is YYNGEE in the germline V gene. The length of the CDR3 is 15 residues. CDR3 amino acids: CASSVAAGEQETQYF. The DNA of the CDR3 is TGTGCCAGCAGCGTAGCGGCGGGAGAACAAGAGACCCAGTACTTC. The full variable domain, completed using reference TRBV9 and TRBJ2-5, is DSGVTQTPKHLITATGQRVTLRCSPRSGDLSVYWYQQSLDQGLQFLIQYYNGEERAKGNILERFSAQQFPDLHSELNLSSLELGDSALYFCASSVAAGEQETQYFGPGTRLLVL.